Below, 14 T cell receptor beta chains from the same sample are listed, as sequenced in a study of T cells in localized non-small cell lung cancer. The data were produced by immunoSEQ multiplex PCR, yet TCRdb's version contains in-frame clones alone and is incomplete. The data contain roughly 15,000 clones, around 84% of them singletons. Sequencing used peripheral blood, obtained before any cancer treatment. The receptors originated from a male donor aged 60 or over with stage I lung adenocarcinoma.

This chain uses TRBV4-2 with TRBJ2-3; D gene ambiguous. CDR3 length: 13 residues. CDR1 and CDR2 from the germline V gene are LGHNA and YNFKEQ. Trimming stripped 3 bases from V and 3 bases from J, with 7 bases between. The CDR3 region has the DNA TGTGCCAGCAGCCAGAGAGTTACAGATACGCAGTATTTT. It yields the protein CASSQRVTDTQYF.

This clone has more than one count but fewer than ten. The rearrangement links TRBV2 to TRBJ2-2, with D tentatively TRBD2 (6 bases). CDR3 size: 16 residues. Germline V gene lookup returns CDR1 SNHLY and CDR2 FYNNEI. V was pared by 2 bases and J by 4 bases, with 14 bases between. The CDR3 reads CASSEQPAGSTGELFF. In DNA, the CDR3 is TGTGCCAGCAGTGAACAGCCGGCGGGGAGCACCGGGGAGCTGTTTTTT.

The genes are TRBV6-5 and TRBJ2-7; no definite D call. Germline V gene data show CDR1 as MNHEY and CDR2 as SVGAGI. This CDR3 has 14 amino acids. Trimming removed 0 bases from V and 4 bases from J, with 10 bases in between. The CDR3 nucleotides are TGTGCCAGCAGTTACTCAACAACTTATTACGAGCAGTACTTC. It yields the protein CASSYSTTYYEQYF.

This rearrangement joins TRBV6-5 to TRBJ2-1, with D unclear. There are 15 residues in the CDR3. V was trimmed by 2 bases and J by 3 bases, leaving 11 bases between them. CDR1 and CDR2 (germline): MNHEY, SVGAGI. The CDR3 loop is CASSYGRPLYNEQFF. The CDR3 coding sequence is TGTGCCAGCAGTTACGGGCGCCCTCTCTACAATGAGCAGTTCTTC.

This sequence joins TRBV7-6 and TRBJ1-6; D remains ambiguous. Per the germline V gene, CDR1 is SGHVS and CDR2 is FNYEAQ. The V gene lost 1 base and the J gene lost 8 bases, with 6 bases spanning the gap. The CDR3 sequence is 13 residues long. Here the CDR3 reads CASSLVWDSPLHF. For the CDR3, the DNA is TGTGCCAGCAGCTTAGTGTGGGATTCACCCCTCCACTTT.

The sample holds one count of this clone. The rearrangement links TRBV5-6 to TRBJ2-7; TRBD1 agrees at 7 bases. The CDR3 spans 15 residues. Germline values: CDR1 SGHDT, CDR2 YYEEEE. V was pared by 3 bases and J by 7 bases, with 13 bases of the junction left unmatched. DNA for the CDR3: TGTGCCAGCAGCTCGCTGACGGGTACAGGGGTAGAGCAGTACTTC. Amino acids: CASSSLTGTGVEQYF.

The chain links TRBV30 to TRBJ1-6; a weak D match, TRBD1 (5 bases). Germline V gene sequence: CDR1 GTSNPN, CDR2 SVGIG (reference sequence). The CDR3 covers 15 residues. V lost 4 bases and J 6 bases, leaving 16 bases between the germline ends. The CDR3, as DNA: TGTGCCTGGATTCTACCCGGGACCCCTAATTCACCCCTCCACTTT. It codes for CAWILPGTPNSPLHF. Full variable domain (remainder filled in from reference TRBV30 and TRBJ1-6): SQTIHQWPATLVQPVGSPLSLECTVEGTSNPNLYWYRQAAGRGLQLLFYSVGIGQISSEVPQNLSASRPQDRQFILSSKKLLLSDSGFYLCAWILPGTPNSPLHFGNGTRLTVT.

The rearrangement joins TRBV9 to TRBJ2-7, with D possibly matching TRBD2 (5 bases). Trimming took off 2 bases at V and 4 bases at J, with 13 bases between the two ends. The germline CDR1 and CDR2 sequences are SGDLS and YYNGEE. The CDR3 covers 14 residues. CDR3 amino acids: CASSVGHGGYEQYF. The CDR3 DNA follows: TGTGCCAGCAGCGTGGGTCACGGAGGATACGAGCAGTACTTC.

The chain employs TRBV5-1 and TRBJ1-4, with 10 bases identical to TRBD1. This CDR3 spans 15 amino acids. The trim removed 3 bases at V and 2 bases at J, leaving 1 base unmatched. The germline CDR1 and CDR2 sequences are SGHRS and YFSETQ. CDR3 protein: CASSSTGGTNEKLFF. In nucleotides, the CDR3 is TGCGCCAGCAGCTCGACAGGGGGCACTAATGAAAAACTGTTTTTT.

The rearrangement uses TRBV18 and TRBJ1-4; TRBD1 aligns across 7 bases. This CDR3 is 15 amino acids long. With V trimmed by 2 bases and J by 5 bases, 5 bases remained unmatched. Per germline, CDR1 KGHSH and CDR2 LQKENI. The CDR3 here is CASSPSGGTNEKLFF. CDR3 nucleotide sequence: TGTGCCAGCTCACCATCAGGGGGAACAAATGAAAAACTGTTTTTT.

This rearrangement joins TRBV27 to TRBJ2-7, with a weak D call TRBD1 (5 bases). The CDR3 loop spans 13 amino acids. V was shortened by 3 bases and J by 3 bases, with 9 bases between the two germline ends. Germline assignment: CDR1 MNHEY and CDR2 SMNVEV (reference sequence). The CDR3 DNA reads as TGTGCCAGCAGTTTGGGCAGGGACTACGAGCAGTACTTC. Its translation is CASSLGRDYEQYF.

The chain combines TRBV19 with TRBJ1-5; possible D gene TRBD1, 5 bases. Germline values: CDR1 LNHDA, CDR2 SQIVND (reference sequence). CDR3 size: 17 residues. Trimming shortened V by 3 bases and J by 0 bases, and 15 bases separated the two germline ends. The chain's CDR3 is CASSMRGLSYSNQPQHF. CDR3 nucleotides: TGTGCCAGTAGTATGCGGGGACTTTCCTATAGCAATCAGCCCCAGCATTTT.

The V gene is TRBV28, the J gene TRBJ1-5; a possible D gene is TRBD1 (5 bases). The V end lost 3 bases, the J end lost 5 bases, and 17 bases lay between the germline ends. CDR3 size: 16 residues. CDR1 and CDR2 from the germline V gene are MDHEN and SYDVKM. CDR3 region: CASSFKEGRLHQPQHF. CDR3 in DNA: TGTGCCAGCAGTTTTAAGGAGGGGCGCCTCCATCAGCCCCAGCATTTT.

Here the CDR3 DNA reads TGTGCCAGCAGGATGGACACCACCACCGGGGAGCTGTTTTTT. Translating gives CASRMDTTTGELFF. This chain links TRBV6-5 with TRBJ2-2; D is possibly TRBD1 (5 bases). The V and J ends lost 6 bases and 4 bases respectively, with 12 bases between them. Germline loops: CDR1 MNHEY, CDR2 SVGAGI. The CDR3 spans 14 residues.